This TCR beta chain was sequenced during a study of OX40 agonist ivuxolimab in advanced cancers. The CDR3 covers 16 residues. Germline V gives CDR1 MNHEY, CDR2 SMNVEV (reference sequence). Trimming took off 3 bases at V and 0 bases at J, with 9 bases between the two ends. Method: immunoSEQ multiplex PCR; TCRdb's copy keeps in-frame clones and lacks some. Among fewer than 90,000 clones listed, about 85% were seen once. This chain connects TRBV27 to TRBJ2-6; D unresolved. This receptor was identified in an adult with an advanced solid tumor such as melanoma, head and neck, liver or kidney cancer. This specimen consisted of CD4+ or CD8+ T cells sorted from blood, obtained in a trial of the OX40 agonist ivuxolimab. The CDR3 loop is CASSFRIFSGANVLTF. The CDR3 nucleotides read TGTGCCAGCAGTTTCAGGATTTTCTCTGGGGCCAACGTCCTGACTTTC.